The clone carrying this T cell receptor beta chain was observed a few times. Germline CDR1 and CDR2: MDHEN and SYDVKM. The CDR3 consists of 13 residues. The V end lost 8 bases, the J end lost 2 bases, and 10 bases lay between the germline ends. In the authors' workflow: Scientists estimated how many nucleated cells there were by amplifying reference gene primers. Produced via immunoSEQ multiplex PCR; TCRdb's table is partial and in-frame only. The V and J calls and the clone size are those of that table, but D and trimming were determined from the DNA. This sample has 200,000 to 300,000 clones, with approximately 85% found just once. These data originate in a study of blood T cell repertoires in COVID-19. Study information: Italy, Spain and the United States were the sources of the convalescent and acute COVID-19 samples. PBMCs, B-cell-depleted T cells, or T cells provided the cDNA or gDNA that made up the material.

The rearrangement joins TRBV28 to TRBJ1-5; no clear D gene. Sequencing input: peripheral blood. The TCR sequence derives from a man aged 45 to 65 with acute or convalescent COVID-19. The CDR3 sequence: CASGWAGNQPQHF. The DNA for the CDR3 is TGTGCCAGCGGTTGGGCTGGCAATCAGCCCCAGCATTTT.